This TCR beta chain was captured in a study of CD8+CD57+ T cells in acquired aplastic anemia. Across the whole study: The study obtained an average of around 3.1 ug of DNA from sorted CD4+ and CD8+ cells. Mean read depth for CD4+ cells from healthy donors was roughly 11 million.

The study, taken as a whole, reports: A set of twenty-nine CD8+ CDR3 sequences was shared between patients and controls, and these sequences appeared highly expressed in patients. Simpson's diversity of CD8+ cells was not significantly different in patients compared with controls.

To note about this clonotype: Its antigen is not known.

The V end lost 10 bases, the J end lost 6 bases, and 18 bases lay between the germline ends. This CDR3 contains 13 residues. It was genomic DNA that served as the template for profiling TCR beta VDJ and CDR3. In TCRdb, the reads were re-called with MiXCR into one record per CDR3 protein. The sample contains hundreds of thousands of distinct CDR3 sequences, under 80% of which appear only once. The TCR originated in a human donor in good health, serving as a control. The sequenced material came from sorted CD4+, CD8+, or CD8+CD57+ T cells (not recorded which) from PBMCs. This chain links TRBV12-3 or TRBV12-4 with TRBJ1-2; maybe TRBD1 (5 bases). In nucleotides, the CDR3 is TGTGCCACCGGTTTTTCGGCGGGGGATGGCTACACCTTC. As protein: CATGFSAGDGYTF.